Included here is one TCR beta chain sequence, with context. The data are from a study of blood T cell repertoires in COVID-19. V trimming: 5 bases; J trimming: 5 bases; junction bases outside the gene matches: 6. This CDR3 contains 14 residues. Germline CDR1 reads MDHEN; CDR2 reads SYDVKM. Only in-frame clones appear in the TCRdb table, and some are missing; sequencing was by immunoSEQ multiplex PCR. The table includes some 120,000 clones, around nine tenths detected once. The clonotype was recovered from a man aged 45-65 years with acute or convalescent COVID-19. The V call is TRBV28, the J call TRBJ1-2; 9 nucleotides line up with TRBD1. What was sequenced was peripheral blood. The CDR3 sequence: CASSGGQGWYGYTF. CDR3 in DNA: TGTGCCAGCAGTGGGGGACAGGGATGGTATGGCTACACCTTC.